A single sample is the source of the 20 T cell receptor beta chains below, sequenced in a study of blood T cell repertoires in COVID-19. Some clones are missing from TCRdb's copy, which holds only in-frame ones; the method was immunoSEQ multiplex PCR. Of 200,000 to 250,000 clones listed, approximately 89% are singletons. Input material: peripheral blood. The receptors were sampled from a woman aged 25 to 39 with COVID-19, enrolled during active disease.

This clone came up a few times. The rearrangement links TRBV5-4 to TRBJ2-3, with TRBD2 matching 15 bases. CDR3 length: 17 residues. Germline trimming cut 1 base from V and 2 bases from J; bases unmatched to any gene: 2. Germline-derived CDR1 and CDR2 are SGHNT and YYREEE (reference sequence). CDR3 amino acids: CASSLRTSGGVTDTQYF. In nucleotides, the CDR3 is TGTGCCAGCAGCTTGAGGACTAGCGGGGGGGTCACAGATACGCAGTATTTT.

The rearrangement joins TRBV19 to TRBJ1-6, with TRBD1 as a possible D gene (6 bases). V lost 5 bases to trimming and J lost 7 bases, with 15 bases between them. In germline, CDR1 is LNHDA, CDR2 SQIVND (reference sequence). The CDR3 extends over 15 amino acids. The CDR3 DNA follows: TGTGCCAGTAGTGGCCTACAGGGTACGAATTCACCCCTCCACTTT. Translating it yields CASSGLQGTNSPLHF.

V usage is TRBV27 and J usage is TRBJ2-3; weak D call: TRBD2 (5 bases). Germline-derived CDR1 and CDR2 are MNHEY and SMNVEV (reference sequence). This CDR3 has 14 amino acids. Trimming removed 7 bases at V and 0 bases at J, with 11 bases between. CDR3 DNA: TGTGCCAGCACCATTAGCGCTAGCACAGATACGCAGTATTTT. Its translation: CASTISASTDTQYF.

J is TRBJ2-4 and V is TRBV3-1 (or the pseudogene TRBV3-2), with 7 bases lining up with TRBD2. Per the germline V gene, CDR1 is LGHDT and CDR2 is YNNKEL (reference sequence). Trimming took 0 bases from V and 4 from J; bases not matched to a gene: 6. The CDR3 length is 16 residues. CDR3 residues: CASSQDYTGGKNIQYF. The CDR3 nucleotides are TGTGCCAGCAGCCAAGATTATACGGGGGGAAAAAACATTCAGTACTTC.

This sequence joins TRBV3-1 (or the pseudogene TRBV3-2) and TRBJ2-1, with TRBD1 matching 11 bases. V was clipped by 4 bases and J by 7 bases; unmatched bases: 9. The length of the CDR3 is 16 residues. Germline CDR1 and CDR2: LGHDT and YNNKEL (reference sequence). The CDR3 DNA sequence: TGTGCCAGCAGCCCATCCGGGACAGGGGGAAGAAATGAGCAGTTCTTC. It is translated as CASSPSGTGGRNEQFF.

The chain uses TRBV10-3 and TRBJ2-5; 12 nucleotides line up with TRBD1. Germline V lookup: CDR1 ENHRY, CDR2 SYGVKD. With 10 bases clipped from V and 4 bases from J, the junction kept 4 bases outside the gene matches. This CDR3 is 13 amino acids long. The CDR3 bases are TGTGCCACGGGACAGGGGGCGGGAGAGACCCAGTACTTC. This encodes CATGQGAGETQYF.

This chain uses TRBV9 with TRBJ1-2; 7 bases are a match to TRBD1. Germline assignment: CDR1 SGDLS and CDR2 YYNGEE. The CDR3 covers 12 residues. Unmatched junction bases numbered 3, after V lost 4 bases and J lost 6 bases. The CDR3 region has the DNA TGTGCCAGCAGCCTAGGGACAGATGGCTACACCTTC. Translating it yields CASSLGTDGYTF.

The genes are TRBV11-2 and TRBJ1-1, with D perhaps matching TRBD1 (5 bases). The CDR3 covers 14 residues. Germline assignment: CDR1 SGHAT and CDR2 FQNNGV. V lost 4 bases, J lost 3 bases, and 12 bases lay in between. The CDR3 nucleotides read TGTGCCAGCAGCTCCTCCTCGGGGGACACTGAAGCTTTCTTT. Protein product: CASSSSSGDTEAFF.

Comments on this clone: In this CDR3 the conserved last residue, phenylalanine or tryptophan, is missing, so a read error is likely. The DNA is omitted, as the CDR3 cannot be located on it reliably, and the CDR3 follows TCRdb's listing. The gene calls are TRBV7-2 and TRBJ1-1; TRBD1 reflects the table's D call only, with no check against the DNA. Germline CDR1 SGHTA, CDR2 FQGNSA. The CDR3 region is 13 residues in length, termini included. The CDR3 loop reads CASSPTGTGELRL.

V and J are TRBV5-1 and TRBJ2-5, with a possible D match to TRBD2 (6 bases). The CDR3 is 14 residues long. Trimming stripped 0 bases from V and 6 bases from J, with 12 bases between. Germline-derived CDR1 and CDR2 are SGHRS and YFSETQ. The CDR3 DNA reads TGCGCCAGCAGCTTGGAGGCGGGGCCCCAGACCCAGTACTTC. This codes for CASSLEAGPQTQYF.

V gene TRBV6-5 combines with J gene TRBJ2-3; 10 bases align to TRBD2. After removal of 5 bases from V and 4 bases from J, the junction contained 3 bases not matched to a gene. There are 14 residues in the CDR3. Germline-derived CDR1 and CDR2 are MNHEY and SVGAGI. The CDR3 DNA is TGTGCCAGCAGTCTAGCGGGGGCCCCAGATACGCAGTATTTT. It encodes CASSLAGAPDTQYF.

The chain is built from TRBV5-1 and TRBJ1-1; D is undetermined. CDR1 and CDR2 (germline): SGHRS, YFSETQ. The length of the CDR3 is 13 residues. The ends were cut back, 3 bases at V and 0 bases at J, with 6 bases in the middle. The CDR3 reads CASSSNMNTEAFF. The CDR3 nucleotides read TGCGCCAGCAGCTCAAACATGAACACTGAAGCTTTCTTT.

J is TRBJ1-2 and V is TRBV19, with 9 bases that match TRBD1. This CDR3 spans 14 amino acids. Germline CDR1 and CDR2: LNHDA and SQIVND (reference sequence). Germline trimming cut 7 bases from V and 8 bases from J; bases unmatched to any gene: 11. The CDR3 here is CASNIQDRGRGYTF. The CDR3 DNA sequence: TGTGCCAGTAACATCCAGGACAGGGGCCGCGGCTACACCTTC.

In this sample, this clone turned up a few times. The J gene is TRBJ1-1, the V gene TRBV10-3; D might be TRBD1 (5 bases). The length of the CDR3 is 15 residues. Germline V gene sequence: CDR1 ENHRY, CDR2 SYGVKD. The germline V and J ends were trimmed by 0 bases and 1 base, with 9 bases remaining between them. The CDR3 loop is CAISESGGTNTEAFF. CDR3 DNA: TGTGCCATCAGTGAGTCGGGGGGGACGAACACTGAAGCTTTCTTT.

This clone was detected a few times. The chain links TRBV6-2 or TRBV6-3 to TRBJ2-1; the match to TRBD2 covers 9 bases. This CDR3 region has 15 residues. Germline CDR1 is MNHEY and CDR2 is SVGEGT. J was trimmed by 4 bases and V by 0 bases; bases with no gene match: 1. The CDR3 nucleotides read TGTGCCAGCAGTTACTCCAGCGGGGGGTACAATGAGCAGTTCTTC. This encodes CASSYSSGGYNEQFF.

V and J are TRBV2 and TRBJ2-7; 16 bases agree with TRBD2. V shed 3 bases, J shed 2 bases, and the junction held 4 bases outside the gene matches. The CDR3 runs 17 residues. Germline values: CDR1 SNHLY, CDR2 FYNNEI. The CDR3 sequence: CASSEGLAGGPTYEQYV. CDR3 sequence (DNA): TGTGCCAGCAGTGAGGGACTAGCGGGAGGGCCCACCTACGAGCAGTACGTC.

This chain links TRBV19 with TRBJ1-5, with a tentative D call TRBD1 (6 bases). In germline, CDR1 is LNHDA, CDR2 SQIVND (reference sequence). CDR3 length: 20 residues. Trimming took 3 bases from V and 6 from J, leaving 30 bases between them. DNA for the CDR3: TGTGCCAGTAGTATCCCGGACAGAAGTCGGTGGGTCGGAAGATTTCAGCCCCAGCATTTT. Translation gives CASSIPDRSRWVGRFQPQHF.

This clone was seen only a few times. The chain carries TRBV6-5 and TRBJ1-1, with 8 positions matching TRBD1. The trim removed 5 bases at V and 1 base at J, leaving 3 bases unmatched. This CDR3 contains 14 residues. Per the germline V gene, CDR1 is MNHEY and CDR2 is SVGAGI. The CDR3 sequence is CASSRTGPNTEAFF. The CDR3, as DNA: TGTGCCAGCAGTCGGACAGGGCCGAACACTGAAGCTTTCTTT.

This sequence joins TRBV29-1 and TRBJ2-1; 7 positions agree with TRBD2. CDR3 length: 17 amino acids. The J segment lost 1 base and the V segment lost 0 bases, leaving 9 bases of the junction unmatched. The germline V gene has CDR1 SQVTM and CDR2 ANQGSEA. In DNA, the CDR3 is TGCAGCGTTGAAGATCGTGGGAGGGCCCATTCCTACAATGAGCAGTTCTTC. Protein product: CSVEDRGRAHSYNEQFF.

V usage is TRBV25-1 and J usage is TRBJ1-2, with a tentative D call TRBD1 (6 bases). The CDR3 runs to 16 residues. Germline V gives CDR1 MGHDK, CDR2 SYGVNS. With 2 bases removed from V and 4 bases from J, the gap between germline ends came to 17 bases. DNA of the CDR3: TGTGCCAGCAGTGAAGGGACAACTCCTCCCGTCTATGGCTACACCTTC. It encodes CASSEGTTPPVYGYTF.